This T cell receptor beta chain was retrieved from a study of CD8 T cells in ankylosing spondylitis. The CDR3 extends over 12 amino acids. Germline V lookup: CDR1 DFQATT, CDR2 SNEGSKA (reference sequence). Trimming pared 3 bases from V and 4 bases from J, leaving 8 bases between. TCRdb passed the 5' RACE reads through MiXCR, listing each CDR3 protein once. The sample shows approximately 400,000 distinct CDR3 sequences, about 15% of them seen only once. Notes on the study in general: Relatively rare in peripheral blood, disease-linked clones were also CD8+. Seemingly characteristic of ankylosing spondylitis blood was a TCR beta motif consisting of under 10 highly homologous variants.

In this sample, this clonotype turned up a few times. Its antigen remains unknown. The sample consisted of blood, either unsorted or a sorted T cell fraction (not recorded which). This chain joins TRBV20-1 and TRBJ2-3; D ambiguous. This TCR was sampled from a male donor with ankylosing spondylitis. CDR3 protein: CSARVVSDTQYF. CDR3 nucleotide sequence: TGCAGTGCTAGGGTAGTTTCAGATACGCAGTATTTT.